The present T cell receptor (beta chain) was sequenced within a study of OX40 agonist ivuxolimab in advanced cancers. General study points: More expanded clones were found, on average, in CD8+ than in CD4+ T cells.

J was trimmed by 8 bases and V by 6 bases; bases with no gene match: 6. Per germline, CDR1 SNHLY and CDR2 FYNNEI. This CDR3 contains 13 residues. Concerning this clone itself: Antigen unknown.

Using immunoSEQ multiplex PCR, the repertoire was profiled, and TCRdb retains in-frame clones only, with some absent. The table records tens of thousands of clones, roughly 87% of them present only once. Peripheral blood came from all dose cohorts at three timepoints. The clonotype was recovered from an adult with an advanced solid tumor such as melanoma, head and neck, liver or kidney cancer. The rearrangement links TRBV2 to TRBJ2-1, with TRBD1 matching 8 bases. The sample consisted of CD4+ or CD8+ T cells sorted from blood, taken in a trial of the OX40 agonist ivuxolimab. CDR3: CASRDTGGHEQFF. CDR3 DNA sequence: TGTGCCAGCAGAGATACAGGGGGTCATGAGCAGTTCTTC. The full variable domain, completed using reference TRBV2 and TRBJ2-1, is EPEVTQTPSHQVTQMGQEVILRCVPISNHLYFYWYRQILGQKVEFLVSFYNNEISEKSEIFDDQFSVERPDGSNFTLKIRSTKLEDSAMYFCASRDTGGHEQFFGPGTRLTVL.